These 31 T cell receptor beta chains came from one sample sequenced in a study of post-analysis software for immune sequencing data. Unique-molecular-identifier-tagged TCR beta cDNA libraries were used. TCRdb re-called the PCR reads with MiXCR, one entry per CDR3 protein. The sample lists around 150,000 distinct CDR3 sequences, around 36% occurring once. The source was blood, collected after autologous hematopoietic stem cell transplantation. These receptors originate from a girl aged 10 to 17 with multiple sclerosis.

This clonotype came up a few times. The chain combines TRBV18 with TRBJ1-4; 7 nucleotides line up with TRBD1. The germline V gene has CDR1 KGHSH and CDR2 LQKENI. Trimming removed 1 base from V and 8 bases from J; junction bases left unmatched: 22. The CDR3 is 20 residues long. In DNA form, the CDR3 reads TGTGCCAGCTCACCACTCCCCCTTGGCCAGGGGGGCGGAAAAGAGGAAAAACTGTTTTTT. Its translation is CASSPLPLGQGGGKEEKLFF. Full variable domain (outside the CDR3, taken from reference TRBV18 and TRBJ1-4): NAGVMQNPRHLVRRRGQEARLRCSPMKGHSHVYWYRQLPEEGLKFMVYLQKENIIDESGMPKERFSAEFPKEGPSILRIQQVVRGDSAAYFCASSPLPLGQGGGKEEKLFFGSGTQLSVL.

This clonotype was seen a few times. V is TRBV3-1 and J is TRBJ2-7, with 8 bases fitting TRBD2. From germline, CDR1 is LGHDT and CDR2 YNNKEL (reference sequence). The ends lost 0 bases at V and 7 bases at J; junction bases unmatched: 2. The CDR3 is made up of 13 amino acids. CDR3 sequence reads: CASSQDSGTEQYF. CDR3 bases: TGTGCCAGCAGCCAAGATAGCGGGACAGAGCAGTACTTC.

This clonotype was detected only a few times. This rearrangement joins TRBV27 to TRBJ1-2; 7 bases match TRBD1. The CDR3 extends over 13 amino acids. Germline V gene lookup returns CDR1 MNHEY and CDR2 SMNVEV (reference sequence). Germline trimming cut 6 bases from V and 4 bases from J; bases unmatched to any gene: 5. In nucleotides, the CDR3 is TGTGCCAGCAGACACAGGGGCGGCTATGGCTACACCTTC. Translating gives CASRHRGGYGYTF.

This clonotype was counted only a few times. The chain employs TRBV24-1 and TRBJ2-5; 9 bases match TRBD1. Germline CDR1 and CDR2: KGHDR and SFDVKD. V shed 7 bases and J 3 bases; nucleotides not matched to a gene: 2. The CDR3 is 13 residues long. This CDR3 is CATRGQGEETQYF. DNA of the CDR3: TGTGCCACCAGGGGACAGGGTGAAGAGACCCAGTACTTC.

The rearrangement joins TRBV25-1 to TRBJ2-5; 8 bases fit TRBD1. The J call may be mistaken, given a closer DNA end match to TRBJ2-7. Germline CDR1 reads MGHDK; CDR2 reads SYGVNS. There are 19 residues in the CDR3. CDR3 bases: TGTGCCAGCAGTGCCAACCAAGAATACGACAGGGGCATTATTGACGAGCAGTACTTC. Amino acid sequence: CASSANQEYDRGIIDEQYF.

This clonotype was seen more than once but under ten times. The gene calls are TRBV7-8 and TRBJ1-2, with 8 bases identical to TRBD1. J gave up 7 bases and V 4 bases, and 14 bases lay outside the gene matches. From germline, CDR1 is SGHVS and CDR2 FQNEAQ. This CDR3 has 16 amino acids. The chain's CDR3 is CASSSQSDRVTTGYTF. The DNA of the CDR3 is TGTGCCAGCAGCTCCCAGTCGGACAGGGTAACCACTGGCTACACCTTC.

V usage is TRBV7-9 and J usage is TRBJ2-2; 7 bases map to TRBD2. With 5 bases clipped from V and 2 bases from J, the junction kept 5 bases outside the gene matches. CDR3 length equals 15 residues. Germline V gene sequence: CDR1 SEHNR, CDR2 FQNEAQ (reference sequence). The CDR3 is CASSPRGSNTGELFF. The CDR3 coding sequence is TGTGCCAGCAGCCCTCGCGGGAGTAACACCGGGGAGCTGTTTTTT.

There are a few counts of this clonotype. V gene TRBV19 combines with J gene TRBJ1-2; D is undetermined. The CDR3 covers 15 residues. Looked up from germline, CDR1 is LNHDA and CDR2 is SQIVND (reference sequence). V gave up 1 base and J gave up 2 bases, with 11 bases separating them. This chain's CDR3 is CASSIVDRHNYGYTF. As DNA, the CDR3 is TGTGCCAGTAGTATAGTAGACCGTCACAACTATGGCTACACCTTC.

This clonotype was detected a few times. This chain connects TRBV7-6 to TRBJ2-3; 7 bases match TRBD1. Germline V gene data show CDR1 as SGHVS and CDR2 as FNYEAQ. The CDR3 totals 12 residues. Trimming cost V 5 bases and J 6 bases; bases outside gene matches: 2. The CDR3 reads CASSGTVDTQYF. CDR3 sequence (DNA): TGTGCCAGCAGCGGGACAGTTGATACGCAGTATTTT.

This clonotype was seen a handful of times. This chain links TRBV13 with TRBJ1-5; TRBD1 might be the D (6 bases). Germline-derived CDR1 and CDR2 are PRHDT and FYEKMQ (reference sequence). The CDR3 loop spans 15 amino acids. Trimming cost V 0 bases and J 1 base, with 7 bases left between them. The CDR3 loop is CASSLGGASNQPQHF. CDR3 coding DNA: TGTGCCAGCAGCTTAGGGGGGGCCAGCAATCAGCCCCAGCATTTT.

The chain carries TRBV3-1 and TRBJ2-7; a possible D gene is TRBD1 (6 bases). V was shortened by 3 bases and J by 1 base, with 10 bases between the two germline ends. This CDR3 spans 14 amino acids. From germline, CDR1 is LGHDT and CDR2 YNNKEL (reference sequence). CDR3 sequence: CASSHSGTSYEQYF. DNA of the CDR3: TGTGCCAGCAGCCATTCCGGGACATCCTACGAGCAGTACTTC.

This chain links TRBV15 with TRBJ2-4; D remains unclear. Trimming removed 0 bases at V and 0 bases at J, with 3 bases between. CDR1 is LNHNV and CDR2 is YYDKDF in the germline V gene (reference sequence). The CDR3 spans 14 residues. CDR3 nucleotide sequence: TGTGCCACCAGCAGAGAAGTAGCCAAAAACATTCAGTACTTC. Translated, it gives CATSREVAKNIQYF.

This chain links TRBV24-1 with TRBJ2-7; 8 bases align to TRBD1. V was clipped by 3 bases and J by 2 bases; unmatched bases: 5. This CDR3 is 15 amino acids long. Germline V gene lookup returns CDR1 KGHDR and CDR2 SFDVKD. The CDR3 here is CATSDPRQGTYEQYF. CDR3 nucleotide sequence: TGTGCCACCAGTGATCCTCGACAGGGGACCTACGAGCAGTACTTC.

The chain combines TRBV6-6 with TRBJ2-5; TRBD1 is a possible D gene (6 bases). The J call is doubtful: the DNA matches TRBJ2-7 better. The CDR3 is 14 amino acids. Germline CDR1 and CDR2: MNHNY and SVGAGI (reference sequence). The CDR3 spells CASTLQTGPYEQYF. In DNA form, the CDR3 reads TGTGCCAGCACCCTGCAGACAGGTCCCTACGAGCAGTACTTC.

There are a few counts of this clonotype. The chain has TRBV9 and TRBJ2-1; TRBD1 matches 8 bases. The CDR3 is made up of 15 amino acids. Looked up from germline, CDR1 is SGDLS and CDR2 is YYNGEE. V was pared by 0 bases and J by 2 bases, with 1 base of the junction left unmatched. CDR3 residues: CASSVVTGAYNEQFF. As DNA, the CDR3 is TGTGCCAGCAGCGTAGTGACAGGGGCCTACAATGAGCAGTTCTTC.

The V and J genes are TRBV7-3 and TRBJ2-3; the match to TRBD2 covers 10 bases. Germline CDR1 reads SGHTA; CDR2 reads FQGTGA. V trimming: 10 bases; J trimming: 0 bases; junction bases outside the gene matches: 7. The CDR3 runs 15 residues. The CDR3 sequence is CAISLAGGSTDTQYF. DNA for the CDR3: TGTGCCATCAGTTTAGCGGGAGGCAGCACAGATACGCAGTATTTT.

J is TRBJ2-2 and V is TRBV7-8; D gene uncertain. CDR1 and CDR2 (germline): SGHVS, FQNEAQ. The CDR3 runs 17 residues. Deletions cut 4 bases from V and 0 bases from J, with 15 bases between. The chain's CDR3 is CASSSLAAHANTGELFF. The CDR3 DNA reads TGTGCCAGCAGCTCGCTCGCGGCCCATGCGAACACCGGGGAGCTGTTTTTT.

Within the sample, this clonotype is medium-sized. V usage is TRBV6-4 and J usage is TRBJ1-2; D perhaps matches TRBD1 (5 bases). Germline V gene data show CDR1 as MRHNA and CDR2 as SNTAGT. Between the trimmed V and J ends, which lost 2 bases and 4 bases, there was a span of 17 bases. This CDR3 region has 16 residues. CDR3 protein: CASSDTLQAPFYGYTF. As DNA, the CDR3 is TGTGCCAGCAGTGACACCTTACAGGCTCCGTTCTATGGCTACACCTTC.

This clonotype was recorded a few times. The chain employs TRBV6-1 and TRBJ2-5, with no clear D. V was cut by 8 bases and J by 4 bases, with 11 bases left in between. Germline CDR1 and CDR2: MNHNS and SASEGT. The CDR3 loop spans 12 amino acids. Here the CDR3 DNA reads TGTGCCAGCCGGGCTACGGGAGAGACCCAGTACTTC. This encodes CASRATGETQYF.

This rearrangement joins TRBV20-1 to TRBJ1-1, with TRBD1 identical over 7 bases. The junction had 8 bases not matched to a gene; V was cut back by 1 base and J by 0 bases. The CDR3 is made up of 16 amino acids. From germline, CDR1 is DFQATT and CDR2 SNEGSKA (reference sequence). CDR3 DNA: TGCAGTGCTAGAGTAGACAGGGATTTCTTGAACACTGAAGCTTTCTTT. This sequence encodes CSARVDRDFLNTEAFF.

Many counts were recorded for this clonotype. The chain recombines TRBV7-2 with TRBJ2-7, with TRBD1 matching 7 bases. CDR1 and CDR2 from the germline V gene are SGHTA and FQGNSA. V lost 0 bases, J lost 0 bases, and 2 bases stayed unmatched. The CDR3 length is 15 residues. CDR3 amino acids: CASSLAGTVSYEQYF. The CDR3 DNA follows: TGTGCCAGCAGCTTAGCCGGGACAGTCTCCTACGAGCAGTACTTC.

The J gene is TRBJ2-1, the V gene TRBV6-6; possibly TRBD2 for D (6 bases). The CDR3 consists of 12 residues. Germline lookup yields CDR1 MNHNY and CDR2 SVGAGI (reference sequence). The V end was cut by 7 bases, the J end by 7 bases, with 11 bases between. The CDR3 DNA reads TGTGCCAGCACGATGAGCGGGAATGAGCAGTTCTTC. It is translated as CASTMSGNEQFF.

Details on this clonotype: One end of the junction is discordant with germline, which a read error may explain. The V gene is TRBV7-8, the J gene TRBJ2-1; no reliable D call. CDR1 SGHVS and CDR2 FQNEAQ come from the germline V gene. The CDR3 totals 15 residues. CDR3 sequence: CASSLIEAGYDEQFF. The CDR3 nucleotides are TGTGCCAGCAGCTTAATAGAGGCAGGCTACGATGAGCAGTTCTTC.

In this sample, this clonotype turned up a few times. The V and J genes are TRBV15 and TRBJ2-5; D possibly corresponds to TRBD2 (5 bases). The last part of the DNA fits TRBJ2-7 better; the J call may be wrong. Germline V gene lookup returns CDR1 LNHNV and CDR2 YYDKDF (reference sequence). CDR3 length: 16 residues. CDR3 in DNA: TGTGCCACCAGCAGAAATCCTCTTGGGGAGACCTACGAGCAGTACTTC. Translated: CATSRNPLGETYEQYF.

The sample holds one count of this clonotype. This sequence joins TRBV28 and TRBJ2-5; D could derive from TRBD1 or TRBD2 (5 bases each). Germline CDR1 and CDR2: MDHEN and SYDVKM. Trimming took off 4 bases at V and 5 bases at J, with 17 bases between the two ends. The CDR3 runs 15 residues. The CDR3 sequence: CASSSPGRSWETQYF. The DNA for the CDR3 is TGTGCCAGCAGTTCACCGGGACGGTCGTGGGAGACCCAGTACTTC.

This clonotype was recorded a few times. The chain carries TRBV10-3 and TRBJ2-7, with TRBD2 matching over 13 bases. This CDR3 is built from 17 residues. Germline V CDR1 and CDR2: ENHRY, SYGVKD. V lost 7 bases to trimming and J lost 6 bases; unmatched junction nucleotides: 15. CDR3 bases: TGTGCCATCACAGGACTAGCGGGAGTAGGGGACTCGGGCGAGCAGTACTTC. Protein: CAITGLAGVGDSGEQYF.

The chain is built from TRBV15 and TRBJ2-1, with unresolved D. Germline V lookup: CDR1 LNHNV, CDR2 YYDKDF (reference sequence). V was pared by 1 base and J by 0 bases, with 16 bases between. CDR3 length: 18 amino acids. The CDR3 region has the DNA TGTGCCACCAGCAGAGCCCCCGGCCGCTCCAGCTCCTACAATGAGCAGTTCTTC. This sequence encodes CATSRAPGRSSSYNEQFF.

The chain uses TRBV6-2 or TRBV6-3 and TRBJ2-5, with D perhaps TRBD2 (5 bases). CDR1 MNHEY and CDR2 SVGEGT come from the germline V gene. V was trimmed by 1 base and J by 11 bases, leaving 14 bases between them. CDR3 length equals 13 residues. The CDR3 region has the DNA TGTGCCAGCAGTTACTTCGAGCATGGGGAGCAGTACTTC. It encodes CASSYFEHGEQYF.

The chain employs TRBV30 and TRBJ1-4; D gene ambiguous. Germline assignment: CDR1 GTSNPN and CDR2 SVGIG (reference sequence). V was shortened by 4 bases and J by 8 bases, with 17 bases between the two germline ends. This CDR3 is built from 14 residues. The CDR3 DNA follows: TGTGCCTGGAAAAATAATCTGCCCAGCGAAAAACTGTTTTTT. It yields the protein CAWKNNLPSEKLFF.

This clonotype was counted a few times. The chain has TRBV11-1 and TRBJ2-3; 7 positions match TRBD2. Germline V gives CDR1 SGHAT, CDR2 FQDESV (reference sequence). V lost 5 bases and J lost 1; bases outside the gene matches: 12. The length of the CDR3 is 17 residues. DNA for the CDR3: TGTGCCAGCAGCCCGGGTCTGGCGGGAGCGGGCACAGATACGCAGTATTTT. Residues: CASSPGLAGAGTDTQYF.

In this sample, this clonotype turned up a few times. This sequence joins TRBV12-3 or TRBV12-4 and TRBJ2-7, with a tentative D call TRBD1 (5 bases). The ends were cut back, 3 bases at V and 9 bases at J, with 12 bases in the middle. This CDR3 is built from 12 residues. The CDR3 sequence is CASSFPGSVQYF. The CDR3 DNA is TGTGCCAGCAGTTTTCCAGGGTCAGTGCAGTACTTC.